This TCR beta chain was captured in a study of CD8 T cells in ankylosing spondylitis. Germline V gives CDR1 SGHVS, CDR2 FQNEAQ. V was shortened by 3 bases and J by 3 bases, with 6 bases between the two germline ends. The CDR3 has 12 amino acids. This clonotype was observed at least ten times. Its cognate antigen is unknown. Points from the study as a whole: A motif of eight highly homologous TCR beta variants was seen as apparently characteristic of ankylosing spondylitis blood. There was reportedly significant enrichment of clones that were disease-linked in matched ankylosing spondylitis synovial fluid.

TCRdb ran MiXCR on the 5' RACE reads and lists one entry per CDR3 protein. This sample has some 840,000 distinct CDR3 sequences, with about 11% found just once. The sequence was collected from a male donor with ankylosing spondylitis. Sequencing was carried out using blood, either unsorted or a sorted T cell fraction (not recorded which). This sequence joins TRBV7-8 and TRBJ2-7, with unresolved D. CDR3 residues: CASSLGYYEQYF. The CDR3 coding sequence is TGTGCCAGCAGCTTGGGGTACTACGAGCAGTACTTC.